What follows is one T cell receptor (beta chain) and its context. Its binding antigen is unknown. Per-nucleotide qualities are absent, and no much larger clonotype sits a single base away. The data were taken from a study of T-cell reconstitution after alpha-beta-depleted transplantation in children (TCRdb year 2016). In the study overall: T-cell immune reconstitution after TCRalphabeta/CD19-depleted allogeneic hematopoietic cell transplantation in children was quantitatively tracked in the study by means of TCR repertoire profiling.

Cut back by 3 bases and 0 bases, the V and J ends lie 7 bases apart. The CDR3 sequence holds 15 residues, the cysteine and phenylalanine included. The DNA shown is the 45-base CDR3, in frame from base 1. As encoded in the germline V gene, CDR1 is SGDLS while CDR2 is YYNGEE. Receptor amplification or capture employed PCR. For sequencing, an Illumina HiSeq 2500 was employed. To normalize quantification of the TCRbeta repertoire, the TCR libraries were built with molecular barcoding that relied on unique molecular identifiers. TCRdb's own reprocessing of the public reads used fastp at Q25 and MiXCR and kept productive beta chains. Each CDR3 protein gets just one entry, which takes the most common genes and DNA from the rows behind it. The sample profile shows roughly 590,000 distinct CDR3 sequences; roughly 15% of them were found once. The leading ten clones occupy about 1.1% of the sample.

This material consisted of PBMCs from the stem cell graft donor, taken from the stem cell graft. The V gene is TRBV9 and the J gene is TRBJ2-6, with no reliable assignment of the D segment. The TCR was taken from a human donor who donated a stem cell graft to a child with acute myeloid leukemia. The nucleotides read TGTGCCAGCAGCGCCTTCAGCTCTGGGGCCAACGTCCTGACTTTC. It translates as CASSAFSSGANVLTF.